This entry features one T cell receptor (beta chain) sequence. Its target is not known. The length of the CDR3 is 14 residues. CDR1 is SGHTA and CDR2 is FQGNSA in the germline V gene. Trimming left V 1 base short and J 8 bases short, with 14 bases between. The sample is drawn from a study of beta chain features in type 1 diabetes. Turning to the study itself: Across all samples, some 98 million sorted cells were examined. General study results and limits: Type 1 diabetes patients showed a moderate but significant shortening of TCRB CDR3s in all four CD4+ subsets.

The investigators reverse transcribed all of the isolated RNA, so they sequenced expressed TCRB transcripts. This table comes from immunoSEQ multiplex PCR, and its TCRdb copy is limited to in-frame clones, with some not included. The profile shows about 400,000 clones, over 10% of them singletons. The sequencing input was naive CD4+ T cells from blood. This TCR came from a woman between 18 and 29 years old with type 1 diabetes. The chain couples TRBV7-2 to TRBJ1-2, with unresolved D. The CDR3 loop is CASSLVEQTIGYTF. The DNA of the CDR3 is TGTGCCAGCAGCTTAGTTGAACAGACAATAGGCTACACCTTC.